These T cell receptor beta chains were read from a single sample in a study of blood T cell repertoires in COVID-19. Here immunoSEQ multiplex PCR was the method, and the copy in TCRdb shows in-frame clones only, minus some. The data show around 100,000 clones, about 77% seen once. Input material: peripheral blood. The receptor source for this set is a man aged 65 to 85 with active or convalescent COVID-19. The CDR3 runs from the conserved cysteine through the conserved F or W. A D gene is named only where the DNA matches it firmly. Clone size is shown for a subset of rows, as once, few, many or a class of expanded clone.

size,V,D,J,DNA,CDR3
NA,TRBV5-4,TRBD2,TRBJ2-3,TGTGCCAGCAGCTTGACTAGCGGGTTCACAGATACGCAGTATTTT,CASSLTSGFTDTQYF
NA,TRBV5-4,TRBD1,TRBJ1-1,TGTGCCAGCAGCGCGGGACAGGGGGATTTGAACACTGAAGCTTTCTTT,CASSAGQGDLNTEAFF
NA,TRBV28,TRBD2,TRBJ2-2,TGTGCCAGCAGAGCCCTAGCGGGGGGGCCGTACACCGGGGAGCTGTTTTTT,CASRALAGGPYTGELFF
NA,TRBV4-3,TRBD1,TRBJ1-4,TGCGCCAGCAGCCAAGCAGGGGGCGCGGAAAAACTGTTTTTT,CASSQAGGAEKLFF
once,TRBV4-1,TRBD2,TRBJ2-3,TGCGCCAGCAGCCCGGACGTTAGCGGGGGGATGGATACGCAGTATTTT,CASSPDVSGGMDTQYF
NA,TRBV18,TRBD2,TRBJ2-1,TGTGCCAGCTCACCACCGCTGGGCGGACTAGTCATTACCTACAATGAGCAGTTCTTC,CASSPPLGGLVITYNEQFF
NA,TRBV6-5,NA,TRBJ1-5,TGTGCCAGCAGGGGGGGGGAGGGTCAGCCCCAGCATTTT,CASRGGEGQPQHF
NA,TRBV4-3,TRBD1,TRBJ1-2,TGCGCCAGCAGCCAAAACAGGGGAACTGGCTACACCTTC,CASSQNRGTGYTF
once,TRBV5-1,NA,TRBJ2-3,TGCGCCAGCAGCTTGGGTTCAGGTAGCACAGATACGCAGTATTTT,CASSLGSGSTDTQYF
NA,TRBV7-9,TRBD1,TRBJ2-7,TGTGCCAGCAGCAGACAGGGTACCTACGAGCAGTACTTC,CASSRQGTYEQYF
NA,TRBV7-3,TRBD1,TRBJ2-6,TGTGCCAGCAGTACACAGGGGGTATACCGCTCTGGGGCCAACGTCCTGACTTTC,CASSTQGVYRSGANVLTF
few,TRBV5-1,NA,TRBJ2-1,TGCGCCAGCAGCATTCTCTTACAGGGATTGGGCTACAATGAGCAGTTCTTC,CASSILLQGLGYNEQFF
NA,TRBV19,TRBD1,TRBJ1-2,TGTGCCAGTAGTACCGCGGGACAGGGTTATGGCTACACCTTC,CASSTAGQGYGYTF
NA,TRBV29-1,NA,TRBJ1-2,TGCAGCGTTAACAGGGTGGGAGGGGGCTACACCTTC,CSVNRVGGGYTF
NA,TRBV28,TRBD2,TRBJ2-7,TGTGCCAGCAGCCTAGCGGGGGGACGTTACGAGCAGTACTTC,CASSLAGGRYEQYF
NA,TRBV29-1,TRBD2,TRBJ2-3,TGCAGCGTGGGGCGACTAGCGGGGGCAGATACGCAGTATTTT,CSVGRLAGADTQYF
NA,TRBV28,NA,TRBJ1-4,TGTGCCAGCAGTATCCTTGCAACTAATGAAAAACTGTTTTTT,CASSILATNEKLFF
once,TRBV19,TRBD1,TRBJ2-1,TGTGCCAGTGACAGGGGATATGAGCAGTTCTTC,CASDRGYEQFF
NA,TRBV2,TRBD1,TRBJ2-7,TGTGCCAGCGCTGGACAGGGGGCCGGCGAGCAGTACTTC,CASAGQGAGEQYF
NA,TRBV27,NA,TRBJ1-5,TGTGCCAGCAGGCCGGACTTCTTTAGCAATCAGCCCCAGCATTTT,CASRPDFFSNQPQHF
few,TRBV11-3,NA,TRBJ2-1,TGTGCCAGCAGCCAGGCAGGCAGGGGCAACAATGAGCAGTTCTTC,CASSQAGRGNNEQFF
NA,TRBV10-2,TRBD1,TRBJ1-4,TGCGCCAGCAGACCAGGGACAGGGGCAACTAATGAAAAACTGTTTTTT,CASRPGTGATNEKLFF
many,TRBV29-1,NA,TRBJ1-2,TGCAGCGTTGGGGTCGGGTTCTATGGCTACACCTTC,CSVGVGFYGYTF
NA,TRBV3-1/TRBV3-2,NA,TRBJ1-4,TGTGCCAGCAGCCAAAGCCCTCTTACAGGAATAAAAGCGGAAAAACTGTTTTTT,CASSQSPLTGIKAEKLFF
NA,TRBV27,NA,TRBJ2-6,TGTGCCAGCACGTCTAACTCTGGGGCCAACGTCCTGACTTTC,CASTSNSGANVLTF
NA,TRBV29-1,NA,TRBJ1-1,TGCAGCGTAGGTCATCAGGGGATGAACACTGAAGCTTTCTTT,CSVGHQGMNTEAFF
NA,TRBV7-2,TRBD2,TRBJ2-1,TGTGCCAGCAGCTTAGCGAGTCGGGGGGGCTGGGCTGAGCAGTTCTTC,CASSLASRGGWAEQFF
NA,TRBV20-1,NA,TRBJ2-5,TGCAGTGCTAGTCAGGGTGAGGTAGAGACCCAGTACTTC,CSASQGEVETQYF
NA,TRBV7-9,NA,TRBJ1-2,TGTGCCAGCAGCCCGGGGGGCGCGATCGCTGGCTACACCTTC,CASSPGGAIAGYTF
NA,TRBV18,NA,TRBJ2-6,TGTGCCAGCTCACTGGACAGATTCTCTGGGGCCAACGTCCTGACTTTC,CASSLDRFSGANVLTF
once,TRBV24-1,NA,TRBJ2-1,TGTGCCACCATGGGTAGCGAACTATCCTACAATGAGCAGTTCTTC,CATMGSELSYNEQFF
NA,TRBV3-1/TRBV3-2,TRBD2,TRBJ2-7,TGTGCCAGCAGCCAGCGGGGGGGGAAGCACGAGCAGTACTTC,CASSQRGGKHEQYF
few,TRBV7-8,TRBD2,TRBJ2-7,TGTGCCAGCAGGAGATCGACTAGCGGGAGAGGGGTGGTGGCCTACGAGCAGTACTTC,CASRRSTSGRGVVAYEQYF
NA,TRBV19,NA,TRBJ2-7,TGTGCCAGTAAAATTATCGCGGGGGCCCACGAGCAGTACTTC,CASKIIAGAHEQYF
NA,TRBV28,NA,TRBJ2-7,TGTGCCAGCAGCTCTTATACAGGGAAAAACGAGCAGTACTTC,CASSSYTGKNEQYF
few,TRBV2,NA,TRBJ1-2,TGTGCCAGCGGTGACCGAACCGGGGGGTATGGCTACACCTTC,CASGDRTGGYGYTF
NA,TRBV7-9,TRBD1,TRBJ2-5,TGTGCCAGCAGCGGACGGACAGGGGTATGGGAGACCCAGTACTTC,CASSGRTGVWETQYF
many,TRBV5-1,NA,TRBJ2-3,TGCGCCAGCAGCCTGAGTGCCGACACAGATACGCAGTATTTT,CASSLSADTDTQYF
NA,TRBV19,TRBD1,TRBJ1-2,TGTGCCAGTAGTGCAGGGGGATTTTATGGCTACACCTTC,CASSAGGFYGYTF
NA,TRBV7-6,NA,TRBJ2-2,TGTGCCAGCAGCTCCAGGGTCCACACCGGGGAGCTGTTTTTT,CASSSRVHTGELFF
once,TRBV6-5,NA,TRBJ1-3,TGTGCCAGCGCTCCCTTTAGGGGTCATGGAAACACCATATATTTT,CASAPFRGHGNTIYF
NA,TRBV6-5,TRBD2,TRBJ2-2,TGTGCCAGCAGTTACAGGACTAGCGGGAGAACCGGGGAGCTGTTTTTT,CASSYRTSGRTGELFF
NA,TRBV28,NA,TRBJ1-2,TGTGCCAGCAGTCTCGGGGATCATAAGCGCGGAACTGGCTACACCTTC,CASSLGDHKRGTGYTF
NA,TRBV11-2,TRBD1,TRBJ1-1,TGTGCCAGCAGTCCAGGGGGAGTGAACACTGAAGCTTTCTTT,CASSPGGVNTEAFF
NA,TRBV7-9,NA,TRBJ2-7,TGTGCCAGCAGCCTAAGCGGGCCCTACGAGCAGTACTTC,CASSLSGPYEQYF
NA,TRBV19,TRBD1,TRBJ2-1,TGTGCCCGAATATACCGGGACAGGCACACTAATGAGCAGTTCTTC,CARIYRDRHTNEQFF
NA,TRBV5-5,NA,TRBJ2-6,TGTGCCAGCAGCCCGGGGTTATCTGGGGCCAACGTCCTGACTTTC,CASSPGLSGANVLTF
NA,TRBV4-2,TRBD2,TRBJ2-1,TGTGCCAGCAGCCGAGGCGGGGGGGAGGATGAGCAGTTCTTC,CASSRGGGEDEQFF
NA,TRBV28,NA,TRBJ1-1,TGTGCCAGCAGTTTTTGGGCCAATTCTATTGAAGCTTTCTTT,CASSFWANSIEAFF
NA,TRBV11-2,NA,TRBJ2-5,TGTGCCAGCAGCTTACCGGGACTCCAAGAGACCCAGTACTTC,CASSLPGLQETQYF
NA,TRBV6-1,NA,TRBJ2-1,TGTGCCAGCAGTGAGCAGAATGGCAATGAGCAGTTCTTC,CASSEQNGNEQFF
NA,TRBV15,TRBD1,TRBJ1-2,TGTGCCACCAGCAGGGGGACAGAGACAGCCTATGGCTACACCTTC,CATSRGTETAYGYTF
NA,TRBV7-9,NA,TRBJ2-2,TGTGCCAGCAGACTAGGCTGGGGTCCCGGGGAGCTGTTTTTT,CASRLGWGPGELFF
NA,TRBV27,TRBD1,TRBJ2-1,TGTGCCAGCAGTTTTTTGTGGGACAGGGGTTACAATGAGCAGTTCTTC,CASSFLWDRGYNEQFF
once,TRBV7-9,TRBD1,TRBJ2-5,TGTGCCAGCAGCTTATGGTCGGGACAGCAAGAGACCCAGTACTTC,CASSLWSGQQETQYF
NA,TRBV5-1,NA,TRBJ2-2,TGCGCCAGCAGCTTGGCTGGGGCCCGATCCGGGGAGCTGTTTTTT,CASSLAGARSGELFF
few,TRBV5-4,TRBD1,TRBJ1-3,TGTGCCAGCAGCTTCGGGACAGGAACCTCTGGAAACACCATATATTTT,CASSFGTGTSGNTIYF